This TCR beta chain was recovered during a study of CD8+CD57+ T cells in acquired aplastic anemia. Findings and caveats of the study: A set of approximately 29 CD8+ CDR3 sequences was shared between patients and controls, and these sequences appeared highly expressed in patients.

The patients chosen for sequencing had shown expansion of CD8+CD57+ cells (detected by flow cytometry). Severe acquired aplastic anemia was the diagnosis recorded for all patients. Genomic DNA was employed as the template in profiling TCR beta VDJ and CDR3. One entry per CDR3 protein, called by TCRdb with MiXCR from the reads. The sample gives about 54,000 distinct CDR3 sequences, approximately 50% of which show up once; approximately 15% is in the top ten. This clonotype appeared a few times. Its antigen remains unknown. Losses at the gene ends were 0 bases for V and 2 bases for J; bases not matched to a gene: 7. The V gene's germline CDR1 is KGHDR and CDR2 SFDVKD. The CDR3 consists of 17 residues.

V and J are TRBV24-1 and TRBJ2-7; TRBD1 matches at 9 bases. This sequence was found in a human donor with aplastic anemia. What was sequenced was sorted CD4+, CD8+, or CD8+CD57+ T cells (not recorded which) from PBMCs. The CDR3, as DNA: TGTGCCACCAGTGATTTGACTGAGACAGGGGGGGCCTACGAGCAGTACTTC. Its translation: CATSDLTETGGAYEQYF.